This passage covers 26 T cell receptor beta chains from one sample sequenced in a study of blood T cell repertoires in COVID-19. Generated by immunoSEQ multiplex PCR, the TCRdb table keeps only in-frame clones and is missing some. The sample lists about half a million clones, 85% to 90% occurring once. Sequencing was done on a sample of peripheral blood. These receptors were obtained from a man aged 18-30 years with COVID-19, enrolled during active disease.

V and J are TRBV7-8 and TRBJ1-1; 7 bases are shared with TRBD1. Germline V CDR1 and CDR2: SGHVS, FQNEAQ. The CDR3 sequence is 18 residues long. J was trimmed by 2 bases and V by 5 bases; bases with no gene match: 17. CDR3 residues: CASSRNDHYRGANTEAFF. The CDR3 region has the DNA TGTGCCAGCAGCCGAAACGACCACTACAGGGGCGCCAACACTGAAGCTTTCTTT.

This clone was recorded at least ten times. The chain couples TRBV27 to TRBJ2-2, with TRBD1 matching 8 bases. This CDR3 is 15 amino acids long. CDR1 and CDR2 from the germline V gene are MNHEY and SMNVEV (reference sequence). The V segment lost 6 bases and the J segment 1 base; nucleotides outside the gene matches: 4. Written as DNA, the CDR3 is TGTGCCAGCAGGCGGGGACAGGTGAACACCGGGGAGCTGTTTTTT. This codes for CASRRGQVNTGELFF.

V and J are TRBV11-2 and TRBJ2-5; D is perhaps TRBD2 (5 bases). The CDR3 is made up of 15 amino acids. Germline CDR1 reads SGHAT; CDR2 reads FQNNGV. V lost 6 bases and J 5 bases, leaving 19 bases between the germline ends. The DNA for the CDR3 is TGTGCCAGCAGACGACGGCGAGATGGCGGGGAGACCCAGTACTTC. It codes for CASRRRRDGGETQYF.

The CDR3 DNA follows: TGTGCCAGCAGTGGACTTTCGAACACCGGGGAGCTGTTTTTT. Translating it yields CASSGLSNTGELFF. The chain carries TRBV2 and TRBJ2-2; D unclear. CDR1 is SNHLY and CDR2 is FYNNEI in the germline V gene. V was shortened by 4 bases and J by 0 bases, with 6 bases between the two germline ends. The CDR3 sequence is 14 residues long.

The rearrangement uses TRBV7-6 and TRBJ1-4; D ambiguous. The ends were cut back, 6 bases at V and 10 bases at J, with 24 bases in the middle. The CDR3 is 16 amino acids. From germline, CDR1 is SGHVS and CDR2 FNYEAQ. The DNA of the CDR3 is TGTGCCAGCAGTCAGACGGGAGCCTCAAGCGTAGGAAAACTGTTTTTT. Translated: CASSQTGASSVGKLFF.

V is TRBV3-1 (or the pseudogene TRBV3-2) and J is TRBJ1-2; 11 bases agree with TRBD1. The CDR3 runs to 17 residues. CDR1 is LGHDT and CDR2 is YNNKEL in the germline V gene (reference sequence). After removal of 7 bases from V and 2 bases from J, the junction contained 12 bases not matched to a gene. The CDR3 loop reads CASTLTGTGGSNYGYTF. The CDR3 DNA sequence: TGTGCCAGCACCCTAACCGGGACAGGGGGTTCAAACTATGGCTACACCTTC.

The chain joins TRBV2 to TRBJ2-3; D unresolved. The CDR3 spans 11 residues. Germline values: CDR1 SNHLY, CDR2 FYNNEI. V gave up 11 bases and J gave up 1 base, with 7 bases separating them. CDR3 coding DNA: TGTGCCTCAGTGGGCACAGATACGCAGTATTTT. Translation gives CASVGTDTQYF.

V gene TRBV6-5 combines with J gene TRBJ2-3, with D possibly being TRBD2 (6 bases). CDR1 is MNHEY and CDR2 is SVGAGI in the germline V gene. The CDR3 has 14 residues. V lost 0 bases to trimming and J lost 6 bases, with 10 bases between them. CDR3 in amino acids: CASSYSSGPDTQYF. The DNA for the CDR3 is TGTGCCAGCAGTTACTCGAGCGGGCCGGATACGCAGTATTTT.

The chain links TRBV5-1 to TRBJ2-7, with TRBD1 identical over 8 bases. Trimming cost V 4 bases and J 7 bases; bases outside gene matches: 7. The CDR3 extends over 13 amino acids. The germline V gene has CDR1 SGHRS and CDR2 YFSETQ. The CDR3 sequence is CASSPRTGREQYF. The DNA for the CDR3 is TGCGCCAGCAGCCCCAGGACAGGGCGGGAGCAGTACTTC.

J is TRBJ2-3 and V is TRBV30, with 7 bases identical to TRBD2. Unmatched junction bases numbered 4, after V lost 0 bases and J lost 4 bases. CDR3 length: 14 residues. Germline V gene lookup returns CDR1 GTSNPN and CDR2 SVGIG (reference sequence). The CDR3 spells CAWSVSGWPDTQYF. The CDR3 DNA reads TGTGCCTGGAGTGTTAGCGGGTGGCCAGATACGCAGTATTTT.

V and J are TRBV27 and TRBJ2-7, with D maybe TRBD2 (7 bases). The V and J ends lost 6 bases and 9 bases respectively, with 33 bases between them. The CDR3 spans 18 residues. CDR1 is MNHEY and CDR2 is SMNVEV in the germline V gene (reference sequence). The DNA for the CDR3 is TGTGCCAGCAGCTTTCGGGGCGGGGGCGGGGAAGGACCCGGTGGGCAGTACTTC. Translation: CASSFRGGGGEGPGGQYF.

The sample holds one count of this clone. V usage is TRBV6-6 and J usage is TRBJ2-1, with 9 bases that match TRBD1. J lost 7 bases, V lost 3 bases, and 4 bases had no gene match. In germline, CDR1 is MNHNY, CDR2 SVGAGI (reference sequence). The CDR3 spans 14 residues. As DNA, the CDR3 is TGTGCCAGCAGTTATCTACAGGGGGCAAATGAGCAGTTCTTC. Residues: CASSYLQGANEQFF.

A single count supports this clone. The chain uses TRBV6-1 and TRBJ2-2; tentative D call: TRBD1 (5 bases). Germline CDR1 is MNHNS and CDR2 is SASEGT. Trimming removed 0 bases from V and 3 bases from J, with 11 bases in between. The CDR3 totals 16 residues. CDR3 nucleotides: TGTGCCAGCAGTGAAGCAATAGGGGCGTACACCGGGGAGCTGTTTTTT. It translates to CASSEAIGAYTGELFF.

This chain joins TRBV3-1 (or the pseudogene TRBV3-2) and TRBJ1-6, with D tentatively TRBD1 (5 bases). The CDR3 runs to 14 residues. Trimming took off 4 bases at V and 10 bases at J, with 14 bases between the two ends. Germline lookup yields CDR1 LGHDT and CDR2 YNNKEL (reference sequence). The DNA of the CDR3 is TGTGCCAGCAGCCGGCTCAGGGAGGGATCACCCCTCCACTTT. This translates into CASSRLREGSPLHF.

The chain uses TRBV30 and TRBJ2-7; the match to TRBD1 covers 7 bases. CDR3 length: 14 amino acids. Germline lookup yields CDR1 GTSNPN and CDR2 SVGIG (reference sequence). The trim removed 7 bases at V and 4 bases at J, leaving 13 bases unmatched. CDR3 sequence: CAYGERGRGYEQYF. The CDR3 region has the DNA TGTGCCTACGGAGAAAGGGGGCGTGGATACGAGCAGTACTTC.

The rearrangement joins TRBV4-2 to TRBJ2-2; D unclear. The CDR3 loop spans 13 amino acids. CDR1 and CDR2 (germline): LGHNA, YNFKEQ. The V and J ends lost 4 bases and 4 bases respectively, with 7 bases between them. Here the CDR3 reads CASSPSGTGELFF. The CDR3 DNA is TGTGCCAGCAGCCCATCGGGCACCGGGGAGCTGTTTTTT.

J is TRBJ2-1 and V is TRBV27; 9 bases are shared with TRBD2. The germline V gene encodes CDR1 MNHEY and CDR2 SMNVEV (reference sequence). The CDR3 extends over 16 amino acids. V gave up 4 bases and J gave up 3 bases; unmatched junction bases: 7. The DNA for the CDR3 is TGTGCCAGCAGTTCGACCGCGGGGGGGTTCTACAATGAGCAGTTCTTC. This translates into CASSSTAGGFYNEQFF.

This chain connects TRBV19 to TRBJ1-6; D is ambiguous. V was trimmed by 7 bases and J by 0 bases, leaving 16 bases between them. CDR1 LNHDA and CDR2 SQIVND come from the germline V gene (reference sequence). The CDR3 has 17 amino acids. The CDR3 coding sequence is TGTGCCAGTAAACCCCCCGGGAAGGGCTCCTATAATTCACCCCTCCACTTT. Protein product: CASKPPGKGSYNSPLHF.

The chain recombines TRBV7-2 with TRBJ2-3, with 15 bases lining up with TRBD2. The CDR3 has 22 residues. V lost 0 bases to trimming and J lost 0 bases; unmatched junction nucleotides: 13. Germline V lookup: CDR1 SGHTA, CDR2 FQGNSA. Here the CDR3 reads CASSLAFVGLAGGATSTDTQYF. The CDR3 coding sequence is TGTGCCAGCAGCTTAGCGTTCGTAGGACTAGCGGGGGGGGCCACTAGCACAGATACGCAGTATTTT.

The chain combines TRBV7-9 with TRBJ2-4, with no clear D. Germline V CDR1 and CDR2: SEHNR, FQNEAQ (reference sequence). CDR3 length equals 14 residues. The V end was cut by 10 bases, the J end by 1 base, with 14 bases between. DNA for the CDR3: TGTGCCACCAACGAAGTAGTGGCCAAAAACATTCAGTACTTC. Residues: CATNEVVAKNIQYF.

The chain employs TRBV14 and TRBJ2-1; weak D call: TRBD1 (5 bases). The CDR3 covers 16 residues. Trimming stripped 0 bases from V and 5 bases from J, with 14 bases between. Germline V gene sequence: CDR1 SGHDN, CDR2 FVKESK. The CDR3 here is CASSQEGRPVHNEQFF. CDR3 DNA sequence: TGTGCCAGCAGCCAAGAGGGGCGGCCGGTGCACAATGAGCAGTTCTTC.

CDR3 in DNA: TGTGCCAGCAGCTTAACAGTGACAAATGCAGACGAGCAGTACTTC. Amino acid sequence: CASSLTVTNADEQYF. This chain links TRBV7-3 with TRBJ2-7; D is unclear. Trimming pared 0 bases from V and 5 bases from J, leaving 14 bases between. Per germline, CDR1 SGHTA and CDR2 FQGTGA. The CDR3 sequence is 15 residues long.

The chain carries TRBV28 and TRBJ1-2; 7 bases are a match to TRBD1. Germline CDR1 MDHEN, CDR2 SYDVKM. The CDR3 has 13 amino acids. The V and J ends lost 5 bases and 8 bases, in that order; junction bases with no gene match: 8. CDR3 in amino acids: CASSTSTGRGYTF. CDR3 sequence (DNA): TGTGCCAGCAGTACCTCGACAGGGCGCGGCTACACCTTC.

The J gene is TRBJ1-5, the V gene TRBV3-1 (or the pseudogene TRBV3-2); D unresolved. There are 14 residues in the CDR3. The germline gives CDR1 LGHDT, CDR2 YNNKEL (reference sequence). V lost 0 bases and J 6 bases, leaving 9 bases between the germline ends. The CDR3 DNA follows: TGTGCCAGCAGCCAAGACAGATTATCTCAGCCCCAGCATTTT. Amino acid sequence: CASSQDRLSQPQHF.

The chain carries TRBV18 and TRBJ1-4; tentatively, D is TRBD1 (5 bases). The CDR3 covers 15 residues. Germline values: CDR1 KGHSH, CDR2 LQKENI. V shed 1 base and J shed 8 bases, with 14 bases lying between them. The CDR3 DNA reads TGTGCCAGCTCACCACAAGGGCCAAAGGGGGAAAAACTGTTTTTT. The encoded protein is CASSPQGPKGEKLFF.

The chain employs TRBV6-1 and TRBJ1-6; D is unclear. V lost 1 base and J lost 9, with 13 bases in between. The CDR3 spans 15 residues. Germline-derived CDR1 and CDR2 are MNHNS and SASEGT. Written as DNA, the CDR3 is TGTGCCAGCAGTGAAGTAGCTCAAGAGCGTTCACCCCTCCACTTT. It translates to CASSEVAQERSPLHF.